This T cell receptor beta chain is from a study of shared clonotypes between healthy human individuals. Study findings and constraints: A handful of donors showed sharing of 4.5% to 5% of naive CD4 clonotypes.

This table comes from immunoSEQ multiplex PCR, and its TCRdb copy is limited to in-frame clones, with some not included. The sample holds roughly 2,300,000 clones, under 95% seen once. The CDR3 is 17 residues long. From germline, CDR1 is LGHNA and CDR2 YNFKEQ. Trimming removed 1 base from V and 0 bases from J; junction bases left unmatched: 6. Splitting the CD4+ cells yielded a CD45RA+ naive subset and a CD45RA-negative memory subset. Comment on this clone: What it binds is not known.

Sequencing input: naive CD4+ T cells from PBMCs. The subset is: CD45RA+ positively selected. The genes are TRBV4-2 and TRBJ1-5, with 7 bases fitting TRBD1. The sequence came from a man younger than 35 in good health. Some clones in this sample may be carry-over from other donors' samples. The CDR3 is CASSQGQGGGSNQPQHF. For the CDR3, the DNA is TGTGCCAGCAGCCAAGGACAGGGAGGAGGTAGCAATCAGCCCCAGCATTTT.